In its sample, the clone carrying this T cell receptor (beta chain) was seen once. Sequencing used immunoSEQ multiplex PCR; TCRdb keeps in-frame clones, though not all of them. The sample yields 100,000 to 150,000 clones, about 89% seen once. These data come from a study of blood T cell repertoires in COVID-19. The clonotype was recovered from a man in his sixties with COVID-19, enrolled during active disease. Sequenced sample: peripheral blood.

The CDR3 bases are TGTGCCAGCAGTAAGGACAGGGCGGCCGGGGAGCTGTTTTTT. Translated, it gives CASSKDRAAGELFF. The rearrangement joins TRBV5-8 to TRBJ2-2; 8 nucleotides line up with TRBD1. Germline lookup yields CDR1 SGHTS and CDR2 YDEGEE. CDR3 length equals 14 residues. The trim removed 5 bases at V and 6 bases at J, leaving 6 bases unmatched.